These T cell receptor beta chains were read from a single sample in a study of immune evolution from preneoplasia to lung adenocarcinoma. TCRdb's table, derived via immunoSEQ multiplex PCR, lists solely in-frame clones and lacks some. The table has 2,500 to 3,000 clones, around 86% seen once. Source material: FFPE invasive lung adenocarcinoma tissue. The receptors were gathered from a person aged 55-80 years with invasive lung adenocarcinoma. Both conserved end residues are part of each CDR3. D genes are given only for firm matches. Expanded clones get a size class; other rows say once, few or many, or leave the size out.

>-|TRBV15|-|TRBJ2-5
TGTGCCACCAGCTTGGGGGGCTTGGAGACCCAGTACTTC
CATSLGGLETQYF
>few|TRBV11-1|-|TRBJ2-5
TGTGCCAGCAGCTTAGGGGTCGTGAATGGGGAGACCCAGTACTTC
CASSLGVVNGETQYF
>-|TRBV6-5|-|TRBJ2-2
TGTGCCAGCAGTTACTCAGGGTTAGAGAACACCGGGGAGCTGTTTTTT
CASSYSGLENTGELFF
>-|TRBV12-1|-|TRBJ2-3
TGTGCCAGCAGCCTTCCGGGACTAGCGTCAGATACGCAGTATTTT
CASSLPGLASDTQYF
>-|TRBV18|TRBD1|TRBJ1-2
TGTGCCAGCTCCCCCGACAGGGGCTATGGCTACACCTTC
CASSPDRGYGYTF
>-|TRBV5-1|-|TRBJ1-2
TGCGCCAGCAGCTTGGGACTAAACTATGGCTACACCTTC
CASSLGLNYGYTF
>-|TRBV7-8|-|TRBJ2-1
TGTGCCAGCAGCTATATGGACTCCTACAATGAGCAGTTCTTC
CASSYMDSYNEQFF
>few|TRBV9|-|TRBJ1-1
TGTGCCAGCAGCGTAGGAATGAACACTGAAGCTTTCTTT
CASSVGMNTEAFF
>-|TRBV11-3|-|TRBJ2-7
TGTGCCAGCAGCCCCTCTCGCAAGGGCGAGCAGTACTTC
CASSPSRKGEQYF